This T cell receptor (beta chain) was recovered during a study of T cells in Graves' hyperthyroidism and ophthalmopathy. Across the study: Peripheral blood was drawn at first diagnosis, prior to all treatment.

RNA transcripts yielded amplified TCR beta CDR3 regions. The study used the HTBI primer set for a first-round RT-PCR of the TCR CDR3. TCRdb passed the multiplex PCR reads through MiXCR, listing each CDR3 protein once. The sample holds over 650,000 distinct CDR3 sequences, approximately 16% seen once. The authors obtained PBMCs from 10 ml of fresh peripheral blood. V was trimmed by 6 bases and J by 2 bases, leaving 17 bases between them. Looked up from germline, CDR1 is SGHTA and CDR2 is FQGNSA. The CDR3 totals 15 residues. Sequenced sample: blood. This clonotype was obtained from a man between 18 and 29 years old with Graves' hyperthyroidism. The chain has TRBV7-2 and TRBJ2-7; D unclear. CDR3 in amino acids: CASSDIFLTPYEQYF. In DNA, the CDR3 is TGTGCCAGCAGTGATATCTTCCTGACCCCCTACGAGCAGTACTTC.